Each of the 15 T cell receptor beta chains below was sequenced from the same sample in a study of blood T cell repertoires in COVID-19. Generated by immunoSEQ multiplex PCR, the TCRdb table keeps only in-frame clones and is missing some. The data contain roughly 230,000 clones, around 83% of them seen just once; the ten biggest clones take up approximately 6.6%. Input material: PBMCs or T cells enriched from blood (not recorded which). The source is a woman between 45 and 65 years old who had been exposed to COVID-19.

The CDR3 DNA reads as TGTGCCAGCAGTGAAACAGGGAACACTGAAGCTTTCTTT. The encoded protein is CASSETGNTEAFF. The gene calls are TRBV6-1 and TRBJ1-1; D possibly corresponds to TRBD1 (5 bases). This CDR3 comprises 13 residues. Germline V gene sequence: CDR1 MNHNS, CDR2 SASEGT. Between the trimmed V and J ends, which lost 2 bases and 1 base, there was a span of 5 bases.

This chain links TRBV7-8 with TRBJ1-1; TRBD1 agrees at 10 bases. V lost 6 bases and J lost 4; bases outside the gene matches: 5. In germline, CDR1 is SGHVS, CDR2 FQNEAQ. The CDR3 is 14 amino acids. CDR3 region: CASSPGTGVTEAFF. For the CDR3, the DNA is TGTGCCAGCAGTCCCGGGACAGGGGTCACTGAAGCTTTCTTT.

This clone is a singleton in its sample. The chain is built from TRBV7-9 and TRBJ2-3; 9 bases are shared with TRBD2. The J segment lost 7 bases and the V segment lost 5 bases, leaving 13 bases of the junction unmatched. The CDR3 contains 16 residues. In germline, CDR1 is SEHNR, CDR2 FQNEAQ (reference sequence). CDR3 sequence: CASSLELGTSSHTQYF. The CDR3 DNA reads TGTGCCAGCAGCCTTGAACTGGGGACTAGCTCCCATACGCAGTATTTT.

The chain employs TRBV5-1 and TRBJ2-1; weak D call: TRBD1 (6 bases). The germline V gene has CDR1 SGHRS and CDR2 YFSETQ. The CDR3 runs 16 residues. The V and J ends lost 0 bases and 9 bases respectively, with 19 bases between them. The CDR3 here is CASSLVVAGDISEQFF. CDR3 nucleotide sequence: TGCGCCAGCAGCTTGGTGGTGGCAGGGGATATAAGTGAGCAGTTCTTC.

The rearrangement links TRBV12-3 or TRBV12-4 to TRBJ1-1, with a weak D call TRBD1 (6 bases). V lost 7 bases and J 1 base, leaving 10 bases between the germline ends. There are 13 residues in the CDR3. CDR3 bases: TGTGCCAGCAACAGGGAATGGAACACTGAAGCTTTCTTT. It encodes CASNREWNTEAFF.

A word on this clone: A junction end diverges from the germline sequence, so it may reflect a read error. The chain employs TRBV11-2 and TRBJ2-5; D is possibly TRBD2 (5 bases). Germline CDR1 reads SGHAT; CDR2 reads FQNNGV. This CDR3 comprises 14 residues. The CDR3 DNA is TGTGCCAGCAGCCTAGAGGGCAGGTCGCAGACCCAGTACTTC. It translates to CASSLEGRSQTQYF.

The chain recombines TRBV21-1 with TRBJ2-7; no check of the table's D call, TRBD1, against the DNA was made. TRBV21-1 is annotated as a pseudogene. CDR3 length: 16 residues. The CDR3: CASSKLPGTGDYEQYF. In DNA, the CDR3 is TGTGCCAGCAGCAAATTGCCCGGGACAGGCGACTACGAGCAGTACTTC.

This chain connects TRBV27 to TRBJ2-1, with 14 positions matching TRBD2. The CDR3 extends over 15 amino acids. With V trimmed by 8 bases and J by 8 bases, 8 bases remained unmatched. Germline loops: CDR1 MNHEY, CDR2 SMNVEV (reference sequence). The CDR3 DNA reads TGTGCCAGCTCAGGGACTAGCGGGGGAGAGGATGAGCAGTTCTTC. Residues: CASSGTSGGEDEQFF.

The genes are TRBV20-1 and TRBJ2-3, with D possibly matching TRBD2 (5 bases). The CDR3 sequence is 11 residues long. V lost 7 bases to trimming and J lost 9 bases, with 14 bases between them. The germline gives CDR1 DFQATT, CDR2 SNEGSKA (reference sequence). The CDR3 loop is CSVPRSGTQYF. CDR3 DNA sequence: TGCAGTGTCCCCCGCTCGGGAACGCAGTATTTT.

This clone was picked up one time. The chain joins TRBV7-9 to TRBJ2-7, with 7 positions matching TRBD1. Trimming at V came to 1 base and at J to 3 bases, leaving 6 bases not matched to a gene. From germline, CDR1 is SEHNR and CDR2 FQNEAQ (reference sequence). This CDR3 comprises 15 residues. CDR3 loop: CASSLVRAGGYEQYF. The CDR3 nucleotides are TGTGCCAGCAGCTTAGTTCGGGCAGGGGGCTACGAGCAGTACTTC. Drawing the rest from reference TRBV7-9 and TRBJ2-7, the complete variable domain is DTGVSQNPRHKITKRGQNVTFRCDPISEHNRLYWYRQTLGQGPEFLTYFQNEAQLEKSRLLSDRFSAERPKGSFSTLEIQRTEQGDSAMYLCASSLVRAGGYEQYFGPGTRLTVT.

The rearrangement uses TRBV27 and TRBJ2-7; D call uncertain. Germline values: CDR1 MNHEY, CDR2 SMNVEV (reference sequence). CDR3 length equals 13 residues. The germline V and J ends were trimmed by 3 bases and 2 bases, with 8 bases remaining between them. CDR3 sequence (DNA): TGTGCCAGCAGTTTGACACGTACCTACGAGCAGTACTTC. Translation gives CASSLTRTYEQYF.

This rearrangement joins TRBV6-5 to TRBJ2-6; D not resolved. This CDR3 is built from 13 residues. The germline V and J ends were trimmed by 9 bases and 0 bases, with 6 bases remaining between them. Germline V gene data show CDR1 as MNHEY and CDR2 as SVGAGI. This chain's CDR3 is CASTSSGANVLTF. The CDR3 DNA reads TGTGCCAGTACCAGCTCTGGGGCCAACGTCCTGACTTTC.

The V call is TRBV10-3, the J call TRBJ2-3; 15 nucleotides match TRBD2. The junction had 6 bases not matched to a gene; V was cut back by 4 bases and J by 1 base. CDR3 length: 18 residues. Germline lookup yields CDR1 ENHRY and CDR2 SYGVKD. The chain's CDR3 is CAISGRTSGGVGTDTQYF. Here the CDR3 DNA reads TGTGCCATCAGTGGTAGGACTAGCGGGGGGGTTGGCACAGATACGCAGTATTTT.

DNA for the CDR3: TGTGCCAGTTTCACCAACAGGGCTGCTCAGCCCCAGCATTTT. Its translation: CASFTNRAAQPQHF. The chain combines TRBV19 with TRBJ1-5; tentative D call: TRBD1 (6 bases). V lost 8 bases and J lost 6, with 17 bases in between. The CDR3 runs 14 residues. CDR1 is LNHDA, CDR2 SQIVND, per germline (reference sequence).

This clone was counted a few times. J is TRBJ1-1 and V is TRBV13, with D possibly being TRBD1 (6 bases). The CDR3 spans 12 residues. Deletions cut 6 bases from V and 10 bases from J, with 15 bases between. In germline, CDR1 is PRHDT, CDR2 FYEKMQ (reference sequence). CDR3: CASSFSTGRAFF. For the CDR3, the DNA is TGTGCCAGCAGTTTTTCCACAGGGAGAGCTTTCTTT. The complete variable domain, with remaining parts taken from reference TRBV13 and TRBJ1-1, reads AAGVIQSPRHLIKEKRETATLKCYPIPRHDTVYWYQQGPGQDPQFLISFYEKMQSDKGSIPDRFSAQQFSDYHSELNMSSLELGDSALYFCASSFSTGRAFFGQGTRLTVV.